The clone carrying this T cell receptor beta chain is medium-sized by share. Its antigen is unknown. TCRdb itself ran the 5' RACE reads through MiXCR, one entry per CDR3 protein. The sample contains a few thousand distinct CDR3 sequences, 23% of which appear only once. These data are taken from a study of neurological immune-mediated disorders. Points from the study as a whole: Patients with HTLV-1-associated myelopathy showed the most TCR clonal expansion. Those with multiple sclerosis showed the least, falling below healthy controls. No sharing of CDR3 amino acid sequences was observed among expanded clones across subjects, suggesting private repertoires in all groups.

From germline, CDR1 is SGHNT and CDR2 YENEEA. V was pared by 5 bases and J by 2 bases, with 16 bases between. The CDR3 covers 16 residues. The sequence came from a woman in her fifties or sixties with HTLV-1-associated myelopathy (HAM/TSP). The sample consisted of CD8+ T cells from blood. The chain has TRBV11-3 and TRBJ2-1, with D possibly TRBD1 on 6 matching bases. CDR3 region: CASSPPLGAAYNEQFF. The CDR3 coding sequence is TGTGCCAGCAGCCCCCCGTTGGGGGCTGCCTACAATGAGCAGTTCTTC.